This record concerns one T cell receptor (beta chain) sequence. The CDR3 contains 12 residues. CDR1 SEHNR and CDR2 FQNEAQ come from the germline V gene (reference sequence). Trimming took 8 bases from V and 2 from J; bases not matched to a gene: 3. The RNA input was about 0.45 to 1 ug, and it was reverse transcribed with random hexamers. TCRdb called the immunoSEQ multiplex PCR reads again in MiXCR, with one record for every CDR3 protein. The sample holds some 300,000 distinct CDR3 sequences, about 88% seen once. This entry belongs to a study of CD8 T cells in Susac syndrome. The chain carries TRBV7-9 and TRBJ2-7; TRBD2 agrees at 7 bases. The receptor's source is a human donor with multiple sclerosis. Material: CD8+ T cells from PBMCs. The CDR3 loop reads CASARGAYEQYF. The DNA of the CDR3 is TGTGCCAGCGCCCGGGGGGCCTACGAGCAGTACTTC.